The clone carrying this T cell receptor beta chain was seen repeatedly, ten times or more. Its antigen remains unknown. These data originate in a study of human T cells and chemical hapten exposure. Overall study context: In the roughly 24-week study, patients were dosed weekly with diphenylcyclopropenone on the scalp throughout.

Germline trimming cut 2 bases from V and 4 bases from J; bases unmatched to any gene: 4. The CDR3 is 14 amino acids. Germline V lookup: CDR1 PRHDT, CDR2 FYEKMQ (reference sequence). The study, taken as a whole, reports: High-frequency TCRs, those above 1 in 1000, stayed the same after DPC sensitization.

As to time point: patch test 1, 2 weeks after DPC sensitization. Treatment of the sample: therapeutic diphenylcyclopropenone sensitization with weekly scalp DPC. TCRdb recomputed calls from the RACE reads with MiXCR, one row per CDR3 protein. Of 150,000 to 200,000 distinct CDR3 sequences listed, roughly 15% are singletons. The chain is built from TRBV13 and TRBJ2-7; the match to TRBD1 covers 8 bases. The specimen comprised whole blood, sampled in connection with sensitization to the hapten diphenylcyclopropenone (DPC). This TCR was sampled from a woman between 25 and 40 years old with alopecia areata. Some clones in this sample may be carry-over from other donors' samples. CDR3 protein: CASSLQGAGYEQYF. For the CDR3, the DNA is TGTGCCAGCAGCTTACAGGGGGCAGGGTACGAGCAGTACTTC.